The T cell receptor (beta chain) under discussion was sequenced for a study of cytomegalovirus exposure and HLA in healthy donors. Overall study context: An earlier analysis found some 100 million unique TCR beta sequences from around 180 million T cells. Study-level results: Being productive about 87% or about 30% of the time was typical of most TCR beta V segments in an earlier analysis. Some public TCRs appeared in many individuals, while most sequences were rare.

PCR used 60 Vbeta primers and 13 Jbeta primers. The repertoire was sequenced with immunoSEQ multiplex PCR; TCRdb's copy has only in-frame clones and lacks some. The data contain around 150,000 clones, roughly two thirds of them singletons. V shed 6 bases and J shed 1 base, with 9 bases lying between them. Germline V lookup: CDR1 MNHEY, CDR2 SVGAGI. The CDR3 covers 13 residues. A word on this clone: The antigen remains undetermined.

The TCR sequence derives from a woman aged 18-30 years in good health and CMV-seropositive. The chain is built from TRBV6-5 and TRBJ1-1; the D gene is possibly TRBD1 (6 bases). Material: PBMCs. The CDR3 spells CASSLQGNTEAFF. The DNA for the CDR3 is TGTGCCAGCAGCCTACAGGGGAACACTGAAGCTTTCTTT.